One sample yielded the 3 T cell receptor beta chains listed below, sequenced in a study of early T cells in non-severe SARS-CoV-2 infection. MiXCR, applied by TCRdb to the 5' RACE reads, yields one record per CDR3 protein. In the table there are over 45,000 distinct CDR3 sequences, under 7.5% of which are singletons. The sequenced sample was whole blood, obtained at baseline. Receptors were obtained from an adult who was a healthcare worker with PCR-confirmed SARS-CoV-2 infection or an uninfected control (not recorded which).

The table lists this clonotype with a few counts. The CDR3 is CASSYPGSGGTEAFF. The CDR3 region has the DNA TGTGCCAGCAGTTACCCCGGGTCTGGGGGGACTGAAGCTTTCTTT. This chain links TRBV6-6 with TRBJ1-1; D possibly corresponds to TRBD1 (5 bases). The germline V gene encodes CDR1 MNHNY and CDR2 SVGAGI (reference sequence). This CDR3 has 15 residues. V was shortened by 2 bases and J by 5 bases, with 15 bases between the two germline ends.

A few counts support this clonotype. At one boundary the junction diverges from the germline segment, which might be a read error. The V call is TRBV7-3, the J call TRBJ2-6, with D perhaps TRBD1 (6 bases). Germline lookup yields CDR1 SGHTA and CDR2 FQGTGA. The CDR3 loop spans 18 amino acids. CDR3 in amino acids: CASSFHRGGLAGANVLIF. The DNA of the CDR3 is TGTGCCAGCAGCTTTCACCGAGGGGGTCTCGCCGGGGCCAACGTCCTGATTTTC. Based on the CDR3 plus reference TRBV7-3 and TRBJ2-6, the full variable domain is GAGVSQTPSNKVTEKGKYVELRCDPISGHTALYWYRQSLGQGPEFLIYFQGTGAADDSGLPNDRFFAVRPEGSVSTLKIQRTERGDSAVYLCASSFHRGGLAGANVLIFGAGSRLTVL.

The table lists this clonotype with a few counts. The CDR3 DNA is TGTGCCAGCAGCGTGTTGGACAGGGCCAATCAGCCCCAGCATTTT. Protein: CASSVLDRANQPQHF. J is TRBJ1-5 and V is TRBV2; 8 bases align to TRBD1. This CDR3 region has 15 residues. The ends lost 6 bases at V and 3 bases at J; junction bases unmatched: 7. Germline V gene data show CDR1 as SNHLY and CDR2 as FYNNEI. Full variable domain (remainder filled in from reference TRBV2 and TRBJ1-5): EPEVTQTPSHQVTQMGQEVILRCVPISNHLYFYWYRQILGQKVEFLVSFYNNEISEKSEIFDDQFSVERPDGSNFTLKIRSTKLEDSAMYFCASSVLDRANQPQHFGDGTRLSIL.